This paragraph reports one T cell receptor (beta chain). What it binds is not known. The junction had 7 bases not matched to a gene; V was cut back by 4 bases and J by 6 bases. The CDR3 length is 15 residues. Looked up from germline, CDR1 is KGHDR and CDR2 is SFDVKD. This record comes from a study of vaccination effects on CD4 cells after COVID-19. Viral peptide pools were used in the ViraFEST assay to expand antigen-specific CD4+ T cells, and sequencing came afterward. Investigators separated out CD4+ T cells once around 11 days of culture had passed. Vaccine recipients had no previous SARS-CoV-2 infection; their nucleocapsid antibodies were negative. Under 2.5 million PBMC were placed in each well, which was supplemented with approximately 10 IU/ml IL-2 and around 10 ug/ml peptides. Generated by immunoSEQ multiplex PCR, the TCRdb table keeps only in-frame clones and is missing some. This sample yields about 52,000 clones, of which 60% to 80% are seen a single time; approximately 6% belongs to the top ten.

General observations from the study: At late timepoints after vaccination, vaccine- and infection-induced clones shrank markedly. There were few convalescent patients in the study and no early post-infection timepoints. Healthy vaccine recipients' vaccine-induced clones were almost all SARS-CoV-2 mono-reactive.

This sequence originates from a human donor who received a COVID-19 vaccine. Sequencing used CD4+ T cells from PBMCs cultured with HCoV-OC43 spike peptides, obtained before COVID-19 vaccination. The subset was: HCoV-OC43 spike overlapping peptide pool stimulation. The chain uses TRBV24-1 and TRBJ1-5; 8 nucleotides agree with TRBD1. CDR3 in DNA: TGTGCCACCAGTGAAAAGACAGGGGAGGGTCAGCCCCAGCATTTT. This translates into CATSEKTGEGQPQHF.